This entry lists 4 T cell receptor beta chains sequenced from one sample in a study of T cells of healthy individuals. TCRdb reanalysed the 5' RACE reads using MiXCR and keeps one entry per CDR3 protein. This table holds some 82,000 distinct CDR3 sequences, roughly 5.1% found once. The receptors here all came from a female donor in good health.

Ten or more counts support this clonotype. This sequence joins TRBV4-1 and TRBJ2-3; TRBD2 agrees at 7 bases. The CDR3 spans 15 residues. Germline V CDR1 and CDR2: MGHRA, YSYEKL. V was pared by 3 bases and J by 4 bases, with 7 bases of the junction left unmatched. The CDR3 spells CASSHPGLVPDTQYF. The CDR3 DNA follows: TGCGCCAGCAGCCACCCCGGACTAGTTCCAGATACGCAGTATTTT.

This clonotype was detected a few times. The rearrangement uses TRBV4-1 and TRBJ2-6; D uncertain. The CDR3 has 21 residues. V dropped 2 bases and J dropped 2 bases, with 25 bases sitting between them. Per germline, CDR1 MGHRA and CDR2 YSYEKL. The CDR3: CASSQYDLGAGSRTGANVLTF. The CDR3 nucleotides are TGCGCCAGCAGCCAATACGACCTCGGCGCAGGCTCCAGGACTGGGGCCAACGTCCTGACTTTC.

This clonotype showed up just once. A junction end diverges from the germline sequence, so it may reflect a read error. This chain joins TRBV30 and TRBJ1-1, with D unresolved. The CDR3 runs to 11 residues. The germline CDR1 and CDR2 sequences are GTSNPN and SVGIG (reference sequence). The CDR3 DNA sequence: TGTGCCTGGAGCCCTGGCACTGAAGCTTTATTT. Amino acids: CAWSPGTEALF.

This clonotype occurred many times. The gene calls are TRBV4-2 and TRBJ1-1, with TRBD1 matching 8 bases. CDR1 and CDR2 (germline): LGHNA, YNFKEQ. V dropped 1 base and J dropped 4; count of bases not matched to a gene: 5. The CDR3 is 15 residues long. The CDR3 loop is CASSQVWQGATEAFF. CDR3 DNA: TGTGCCAGCAGCCAAGTATGGCAGGGGGCCACTGAAGCTTTCTTT.